The clone carrying this T cell receptor beta chain was counted between two and nine times. The target antigen is unknown. One entry per CDR3 protein, called by TCRdb with MiXCR from the reads. The sample consists of 600,000 to 800,000 distinct CDR3 sequences, approximately 24% of them appearing once. The data belong to a study of T cell repertoires in cytomegalovirus infection. As for the study in general: The public TCR beta signatures pointed to both CMV infection and matching HLA type. Regarding the study as a whole: Clonotypes of TCR beta that were HLA-C-restricted and CMV-specific dominated the ex vivo response.

Germline V gene sequence: CDR1 ENHRY, CDR2 SYGVKD. The V gene lost 3 bases and the J gene lost 3 bases, with 14 bases spanning the gap. The CDR3 has 16 amino acids. What was sequenced was CD8+ T cells from PBMCs. The rearrangement links TRBV10-3 to TRBJ2-2; tentative D call: TRBD2 (5 bases). This TCR derives from a human donor in good health (CMV status not recorded). Some clones in this sample may be carry-over from other donors' samples. The CDR3 coding sequence is TGTGCCATCAGTGACCGGGATATTCCTCACACCGGGGAGCTGTTTTTT. Translation gives CAISDRDIPHTGELFF.